This record looks at one T cell receptor beta chain sequence and its context. The source of the sample is a study of monozygotic twins with inflammatory bowel disease. This CDR3 has 12 amino acids. Germline assignment: CDR1 MNHNS and CDR2 SASEGT. TCRdb reprocessed the 5' RACE reads, keeping one entry per CDR3 protein, no DNA. The table counts hundreds of thousands of distinct CDR3 sequences; about 2.6% lies in the top ten. The sequenced sample was blood. V is TRBV6-1 and J is TRBJ2-7; without DNA, the TCRdb call of TRBD1 cannot be checked. The clonotype originates from a human donor with ulcerative colitis or Crohn's disease, or a healthy co-twin of an affected twin (not recorded which). CDR3 sequence: CATSQGRVEQYF.